Below, 18 T cell receptor beta chains from the same sample are listed, as sequenced in a study of regulatory T cells in long-lasting Graves disease. The time point here: persistent/refractory GD, antithyroid drugs over 5 years with positive TRAb. Extracted RNA from PBMCs served as the source of the TCR library. For TCR beta, libraries came from iRepertoire HTBI primers and Arm-PCR of CDR3 regions. One entry per CDR3 protein results from TCRdb running MiXCR on the multiplex PCR reads. The sample has under 350,000 distinct CDR3 sequences, 22% seen once. This specimen consisted of peripheral blood mononuclear cells (PBMCs), obtained when the disease was refractory, from a patient treated with antithyroid drugs. The receptors originated from a female donor with Graves disease.

Concerning this clonotype: Given a much more abundant clone one base away, this may be a read error. This rearrangement joins TRBV7-2 to TRBJ2-7; maybe TRBD2 (6 bases). The CDR3 spans 15 residues. The V end lost 1 base, the J end lost 2 bases, and 12 bases lay between the germline ends. Germline CDR1 and CDR2: SGHTA and FQGNSA. The chain's CDR3 is CASSLGLARAYEQYF. CDR3 nucleotides: TGTGCCAGCAGCTTAGGGCTAGCGAGAGCCTACGAGCAGTACTTC.

As concerns this clonotype: A far larger clone is a single base away, which makes a read error likely. The chain couples TRBV7-9 to TRBJ1-2; no reliable D call. V lost 3 bases, J lost 4 bases, and 3 bases lay in between. Germline loops: CDR1 SEHNR, CDR2 FQNEAQ (reference sequence). The CDR3 has 11 residues. Written as DNA, the CDR3 is TGTGCCAGCAGCTTGACCTATGGCTACACCTTC. It codes for CASSLTYGYTF.

This clonotype was seen more than once but under ten times. V usage is TRBV7-9 and J usage is TRBJ1-1; no definite D call. This CDR3 contains 13 residues. Trimming stripped 5 bases from V and 3 bases from J, with 10 bases between. The germline V gene encodes CDR1 SEHNR and CDR2 FQNEAQ (reference sequence). The CDR3 coding sequence is TGTGCCAGCAGCCCCGGTCCGGACACTGAAGCTTTCTTT. Its protein is CASSPGPDTEAFF.

This rearrangement joins TRBV25-1 to TRBJ2-2, with a tentative D call TRBD2 (6 bases). Germline values: CDR1 MGHDK, CDR2 SYGVNS. Trimming cost V 8 bases and J 1 base, with 14 bases left between them. The CDR3 spans 15 residues. The CDR3: CASSQVGLNTGELFF. As DNA, the CDR3 is TGTGCCAGCTCCCAAGTGGGACTGAACACCGGGGAGCTGTTTTTT.

CDR3 protein: CASSRLAEETQYF. The CDR3 DNA reads as TGTGCCAGCAGTCGATTAGCGGAAGAGACCCAGTACTTC. V gene TRBV6-1 combines with J gene TRBJ2-5; tentatively, D is TRBD2 (6 bases). Deletions cut 5 bases from V and 3 bases from J, with 10 bases between. Germline loops: CDR1 MNHNS, CDR2 SASEGT. The CDR3 loop spans 13 amino acids.

This clonotype was counted ten times or more. The chain uses TRBV10-3 and TRBJ1-4; 10 bases fit TRBD1. Per the germline V gene, CDR1 is ENHRY and CDR2 is SYGVKD. The V and J ends lost 6 bases and 4 bases, in that order; junction bases with no gene match: 5. This CDR3 region has 15 residues. The CDR3 DNA sequence: TGTGCCATCAGCCCGGGACAGGGGCTTAATGAAAAACTGTTTTTT. The encoded protein is CAISPGQGLNEKLFF.

This clonotype showed up many times. This sequence joins TRBV12-3 or TRBV12-4 and TRBJ1-1; D may be TRBD1 (6 bases). Trimming took off 8 bases at V and 7 bases at J, with 20 bases between the two ends. The CDR3 covers 14 residues. CDR3: CASGPLGGEGEAFF. The CDR3 DNA reads TGTGCCAGCGGTCCGCTGGGGGGCGAGGGTGAAGCTTTCTTT.

The rearrangement links TRBV6-2 or TRBV6-3 to TRBJ1-2; D not resolved. The CDR3 runs 12 residues. Trimming pared 5 bases from V and 5 bases from J, leaving 9 bases between. Germline CDR1 and CDR2: MNHEY and SVGEGT. CDR3 sequence: CASSELGYGYTF. Here the CDR3 DNA reads TGTGCCAGCAGTGAATTGGGGTATGGCTACACCTTC.

This clonotype was seen a handful of times. The CDR3 DNA is TGCAGTGCTAGGTCGGGGAGTATCTACGAGCAGTACTTC. It is translated as CSARSGSIYEQYF. This chain uses TRBV20-1 with TRBJ2-7; possibly TRBD2 for D (5 bases). The CDR3 is made up of 13 amino acids. Germline-derived CDR1 and CDR2 are DFQATT and SNEGSKA (reference sequence). Trimming left V 3 bases short and J 3 bases short, with 12 bases between.

This clonotype has at least ten counts. The chain combines TRBV6-5 with TRBJ2-5; D ambiguous. The germline CDR1 and CDR2 sequences are MNHEY and SVGAGI. Deletions cut 0 bases from V and 0 bases from J, with 8 bases between. The CDR3 covers 15 residues. CDR3 region: CASSYSRQNQETQYF. DNA for the CDR3: TGTGCCAGCAGTTACTCGAGGCAGAACCAAGAGACCCAGTACTTC.

The chain links TRBV12-3 or TRBV12-4 to TRBJ2-7; tentatively, D is TRBD1 or TRBD2 (5 bases each). The CDR3 is 14 amino acids. V was cut by 6 bases and J by 5 bases, with 17 bases left in between. For the CDR3, the DNA is TGTGCCAGCAGCCAAGGGGAGAATCGGCACGAGCAGTACTTC. It encodes CASSQGENRHEQYF.

J is TRBJ2-2 and V is TRBV18, with TRBD1 matching 7 bases. CDR1 is KGHSH and CDR2 is LQKENI in the germline V gene. This CDR3 comprises 13 residues. V lost 8 bases and J lost 6; bases outside the gene matches: 6. In nucleotides, the CDR3 is TGTGCCAGCAGACAGGGTCGTCCCGGGGAGCTGTTTTTT. Translating gives CASRQGRPGELFF.

The genes are TRBV7-9 and TRBJ2-1; 14 bases match TRBD2. The germline CDR1 and CDR2 sequences are SEHNR and FQNEAQ (reference sequence). V dropped 0 bases and J dropped 6; count of bases not matched to a gene: 13. The CDR3 runs to 20 residues. The CDR3 loop is CASSLAGTSGRPGPTNEQFF. The CDR3 DNA reads as TGTGCCAGCAGCTTAGCGGGGACTAGCGGGAGACCGGGGCCAACCAATGAGCAGTTCTTC.

This clonotype was counted only a few times. V and J are TRBV20-1 and TRBJ1-6; TRBD1 matches 9 bases. The junction had 6 bases not matched to a gene; V was cut back by 0 bases and J by 6 bases. The CDR3 runs to 16 residues. Germline-derived CDR1 and CDR2 are DFQATT and SNEGSKA (reference sequence). The CDR3 DNA follows: TGCAGTGCTAGAGACGACAGGGGGTGGGTTAATTCACCCCTCCACTTT. Its protein is CSARDDRGWVNSPLHF.

This clonotype turned up a few times. J is TRBJ1-5 and V is TRBV27, with a tentative D call TRBD1 (5 bases). Trimming pared 1 base from V and 5 bases from J, leaving 9 bases between. Germline-derived CDR1 and CDR2 are MNHEY and SMNVEV (reference sequence). This CDR3 contains 14 residues. The CDR3 loop is CASSLLGVDQPQHF. In DNA form, the CDR3 reads TGTGCCAGCAGTTTATTGGGGGTAGATCAGCCCCAGCATTTT.

The rearrangement links TRBV2 to TRBJ2-2; D is uncertain. V lost 2 bases, J lost 6 bases, and 10 bases lay in between. The length of the CDR3 is 14 residues. CDR1 and CDR2 (germline): SNHLY, FYNNEI. The CDR3 DNA reads as TGTGCCAGCAGTGAATTTAGTACCGCCGGGGAGCTGTTTTTT. It specifies CASSEFSTAGELFF.

This clonotype turned up a few times. The V call is TRBV11-2, the J call TRBJ2-3, with D possibly TRBD1 on 6 matching bases. Trimming stripped 3 bases from V and 3 bases from J, with 19 bases between. The CDR3 has 17 amino acids. Germline V lookup: CDR1 SGHAT, CDR2 FQNNGV. The CDR3 region is CASSFTKWGRETDTQYF. CDR3 DNA sequence: TGTGCCAGCAGCTTCACGAAGTGGGGGCGCGAGACAGATACGCAGTATTTT.

This clonotype was recorded many times. The chain recombines TRBV6-1 with TRBJ1-4, with D perhaps TRBD1 (6 bases). Germline V gene lookup returns CDR1 MNHNS and CDR2 SASEGT. The V and J ends lost 6 bases and 7 bases respectively, with 15 bases between them. CDR3 length: 14 residues. CDR3 DNA: TGTGCCAGCAGCGAACGTAGGGGGGGTGAAAAACTGTTTTTT. This encodes CASSERRGGEKLFF.